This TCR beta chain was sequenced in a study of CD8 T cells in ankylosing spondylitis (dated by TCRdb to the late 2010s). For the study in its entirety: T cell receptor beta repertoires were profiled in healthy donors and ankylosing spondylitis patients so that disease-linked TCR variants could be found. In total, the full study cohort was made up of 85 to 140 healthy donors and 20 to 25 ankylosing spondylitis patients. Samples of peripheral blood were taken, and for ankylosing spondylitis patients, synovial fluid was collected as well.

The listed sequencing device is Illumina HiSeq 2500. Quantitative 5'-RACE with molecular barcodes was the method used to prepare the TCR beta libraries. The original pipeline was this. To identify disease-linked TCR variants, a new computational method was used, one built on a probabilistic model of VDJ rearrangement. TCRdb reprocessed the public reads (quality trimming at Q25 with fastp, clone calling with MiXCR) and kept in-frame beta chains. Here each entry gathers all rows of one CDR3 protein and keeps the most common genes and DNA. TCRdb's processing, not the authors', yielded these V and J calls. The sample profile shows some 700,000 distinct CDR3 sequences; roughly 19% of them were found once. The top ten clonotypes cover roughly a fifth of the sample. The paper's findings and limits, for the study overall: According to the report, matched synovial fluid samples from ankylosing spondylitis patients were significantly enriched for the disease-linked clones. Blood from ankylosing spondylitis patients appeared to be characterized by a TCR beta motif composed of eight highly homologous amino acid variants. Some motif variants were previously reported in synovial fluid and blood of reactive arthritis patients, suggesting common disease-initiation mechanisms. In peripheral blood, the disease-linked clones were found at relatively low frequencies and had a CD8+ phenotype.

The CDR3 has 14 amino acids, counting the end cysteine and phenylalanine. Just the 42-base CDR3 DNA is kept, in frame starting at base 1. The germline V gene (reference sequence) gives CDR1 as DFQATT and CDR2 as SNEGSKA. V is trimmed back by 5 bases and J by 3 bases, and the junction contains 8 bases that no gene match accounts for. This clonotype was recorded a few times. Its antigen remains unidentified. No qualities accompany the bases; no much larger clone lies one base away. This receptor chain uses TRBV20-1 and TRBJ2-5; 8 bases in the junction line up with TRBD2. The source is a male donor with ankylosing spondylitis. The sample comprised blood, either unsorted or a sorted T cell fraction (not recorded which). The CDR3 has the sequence CSALLPGGEETQYF. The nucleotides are TGCAGTGCTCTCTTGCCGGGGGGGGAAGAGACCCAGTACTTC.